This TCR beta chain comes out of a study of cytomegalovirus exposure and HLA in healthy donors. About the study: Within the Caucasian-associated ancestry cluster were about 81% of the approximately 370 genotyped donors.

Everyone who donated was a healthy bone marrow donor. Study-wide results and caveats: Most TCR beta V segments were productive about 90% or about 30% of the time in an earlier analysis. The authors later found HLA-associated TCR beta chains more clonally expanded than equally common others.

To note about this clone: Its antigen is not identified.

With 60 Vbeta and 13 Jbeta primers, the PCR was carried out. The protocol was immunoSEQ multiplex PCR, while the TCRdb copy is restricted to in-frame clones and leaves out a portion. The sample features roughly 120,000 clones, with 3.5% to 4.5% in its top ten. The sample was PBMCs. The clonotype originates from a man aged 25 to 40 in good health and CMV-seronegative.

The CDR3 DNA reads as TGTGCTAGTGGCTCCGACAGGGGAGAGACCCAGTACTTC. As protein: CASGSDRGETQYF. The genes are TRBV12-5 and TRBJ2-5; 8 nucleotides match TRBD1. J lost 4 bases, V lost 6 bases, and 4 bases had no gene match. The CDR3 spans 13 residues. The germline CDR1 and CDR2 sequences are LGHNT and FRNRAP.